This paragraph reports one T cell receptor (beta chain). Assay used: immunoSEQ multiplex PCR; TCRdb lists only in-frame clones, some missing. The sample holds about 230,000 clones, around 80% seen once. This entry comes from a study of blood T cell repertoires in COVID-19. Overall study context: Samples came from the United States, Italy and Spain, spanning acute and convalescent COVID-19. In each case, the material was cDNA or gDNA derived from T cells, B-cell-depleted T cells, or PBMCs.

V lost 1 base and J lost 5, with 17 bases in between. Germline CDR1 reads MGHRA; CDR2 reads YSYEKL. The CDR3 loop spans 16 amino acids. Source material: peripheral blood. The genes are TRBV4-1 and TRBJ2-5; D unresolved. This TCR was recovered from a woman of 80 years or more with active or convalescent COVID-19. CDR3 protein: CASSQVNLVAVETQYF. The CDR3 DNA reads as TGCGCCAGCAGCCAAGTGAACCTCGTGGCAGTCGAGACCCAGTACTTC.